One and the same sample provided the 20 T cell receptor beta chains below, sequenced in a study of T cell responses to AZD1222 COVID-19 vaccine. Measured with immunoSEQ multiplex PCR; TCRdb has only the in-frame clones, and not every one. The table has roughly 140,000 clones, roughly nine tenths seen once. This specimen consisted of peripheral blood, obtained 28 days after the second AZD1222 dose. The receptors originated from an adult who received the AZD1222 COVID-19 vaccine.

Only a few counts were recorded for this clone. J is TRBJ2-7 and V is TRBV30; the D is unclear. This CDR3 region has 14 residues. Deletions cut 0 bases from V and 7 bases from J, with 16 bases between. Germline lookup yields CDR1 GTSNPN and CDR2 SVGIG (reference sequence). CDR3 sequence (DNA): TGTGCCTGGAGTGTAACCCCCAATAGGGTTGAGCAGTACTTC. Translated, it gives CAWSVTPNRVEQYF.

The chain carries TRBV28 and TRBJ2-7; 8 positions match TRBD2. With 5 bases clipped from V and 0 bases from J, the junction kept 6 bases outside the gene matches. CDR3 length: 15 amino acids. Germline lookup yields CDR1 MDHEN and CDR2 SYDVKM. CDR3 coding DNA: TGTGCCAGCAGTGGGTCTAGCGGGTACTCCTACGAGCAGTACTTC. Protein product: CASSGSSGYSYEQYF.

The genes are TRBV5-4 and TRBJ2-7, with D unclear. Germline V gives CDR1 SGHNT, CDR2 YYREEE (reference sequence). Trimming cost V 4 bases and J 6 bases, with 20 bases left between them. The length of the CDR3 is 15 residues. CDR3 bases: TGTGCCAGCAGCCTCAAATTGGGGTTCTCGGGCGAGCAGTACTTC. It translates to CASSLKLGFSGEQYF.

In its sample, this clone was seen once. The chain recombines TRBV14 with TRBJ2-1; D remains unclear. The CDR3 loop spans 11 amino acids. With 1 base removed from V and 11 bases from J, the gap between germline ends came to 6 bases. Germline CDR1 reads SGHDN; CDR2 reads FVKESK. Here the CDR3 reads CASSQVEKQFF. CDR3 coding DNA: TGTGCCAGCAGCCAAGTCGAGAAGCAGTTCTTC.

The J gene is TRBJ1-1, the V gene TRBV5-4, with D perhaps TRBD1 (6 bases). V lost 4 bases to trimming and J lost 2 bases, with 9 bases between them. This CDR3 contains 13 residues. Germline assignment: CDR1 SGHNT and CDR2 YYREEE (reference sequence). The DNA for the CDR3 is TGTGCCAGCAGCCACAGGGATAACACTGAAGCTTTCTTT. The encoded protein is CASSHRDNTEAFF.

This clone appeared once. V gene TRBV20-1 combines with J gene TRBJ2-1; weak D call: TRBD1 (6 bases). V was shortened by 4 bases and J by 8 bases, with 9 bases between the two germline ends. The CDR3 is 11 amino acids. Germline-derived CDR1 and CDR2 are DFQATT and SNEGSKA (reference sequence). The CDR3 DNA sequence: TGCAGTGCTACCAGGGGCTATGAGCAGTTCTTC. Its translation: CSATRGYEQFF.

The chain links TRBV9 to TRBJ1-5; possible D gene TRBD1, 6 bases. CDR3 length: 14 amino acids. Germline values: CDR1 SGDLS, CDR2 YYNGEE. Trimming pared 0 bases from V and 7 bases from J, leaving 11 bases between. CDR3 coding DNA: TGTGCCAGCAGCGTAGCGGGGGCCGGACAGCCCCAGCATTTT. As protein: CASSVAGAGQPQHF.

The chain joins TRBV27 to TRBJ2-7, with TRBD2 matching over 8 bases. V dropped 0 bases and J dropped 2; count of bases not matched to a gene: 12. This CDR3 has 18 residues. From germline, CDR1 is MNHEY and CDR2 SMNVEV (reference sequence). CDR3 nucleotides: TGTGCCAGCAGTTTATCTAGCGGGGTGGCCCGTAGCACCTACGAGCAGTACTTC. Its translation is CASSLSSGVARSTYEQYF.

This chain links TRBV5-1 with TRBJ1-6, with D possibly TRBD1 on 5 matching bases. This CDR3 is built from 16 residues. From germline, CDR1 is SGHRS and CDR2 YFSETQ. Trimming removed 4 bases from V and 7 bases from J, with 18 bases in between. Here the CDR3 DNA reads TGCGCCAGCAGCATCAGGGCCCCGGGGCCCAATTCACCCCTCCACTTT. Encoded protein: CASSIRAPGPNSPLHF. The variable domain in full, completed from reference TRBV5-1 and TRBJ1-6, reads KAGVTQTPRYLIKTRGQQVTLSCSPISGHRSVSWYQQTPGQGLQFLFEYFSETQRNKGNFPGRFSGRQFSNSRSEMNVSTLELGDSALYLCASSIRAPGPNSPLHFGNGTRLTVT.

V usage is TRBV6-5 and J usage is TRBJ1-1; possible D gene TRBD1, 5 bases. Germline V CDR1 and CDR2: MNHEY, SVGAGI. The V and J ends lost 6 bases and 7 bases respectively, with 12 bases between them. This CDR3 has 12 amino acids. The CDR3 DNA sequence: TGTGCCAGCAGGAAAGACAGCGGTGAAGCTTTCTTT. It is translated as CASRKDSGEAFF.

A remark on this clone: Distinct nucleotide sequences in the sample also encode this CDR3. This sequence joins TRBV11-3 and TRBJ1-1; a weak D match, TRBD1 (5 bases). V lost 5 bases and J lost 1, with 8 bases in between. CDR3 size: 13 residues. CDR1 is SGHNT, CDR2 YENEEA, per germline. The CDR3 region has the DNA TGTGCCAGCAGCCTCAGGGAGAACACTGAAGCTTTCTTT. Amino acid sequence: CASSLRENTEAFF.

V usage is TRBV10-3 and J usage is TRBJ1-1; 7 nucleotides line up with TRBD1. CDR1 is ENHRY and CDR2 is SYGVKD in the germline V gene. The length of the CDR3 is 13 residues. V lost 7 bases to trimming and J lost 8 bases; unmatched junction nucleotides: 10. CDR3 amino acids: CAINTIQDREAFF. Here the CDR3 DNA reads TGTGCCATCAACACCATCCAGGACAGGGAAGCTTTCTTT.

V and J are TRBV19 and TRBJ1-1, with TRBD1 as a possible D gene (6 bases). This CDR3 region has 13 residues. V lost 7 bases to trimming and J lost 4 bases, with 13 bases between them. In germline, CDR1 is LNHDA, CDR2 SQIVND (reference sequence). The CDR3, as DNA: TGTGCCAGTAACCCCGGGACAACCACTGAAGCTTTCTTT. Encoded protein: CASNPGTTTEAFF.

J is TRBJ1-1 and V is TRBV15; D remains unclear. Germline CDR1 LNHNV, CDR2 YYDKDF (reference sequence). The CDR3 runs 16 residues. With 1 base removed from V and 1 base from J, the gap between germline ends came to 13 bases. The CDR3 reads CATSRGFGEGNTEAFF. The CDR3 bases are TGTGCCACCAGCAGAGGGTTTGGGGAGGGGAACACTGAAGCTTTCTTT. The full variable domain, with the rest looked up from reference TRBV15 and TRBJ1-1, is DAMVIQNPRYQVTQFGKPVTLSCSQTLNHNVMYWYQQKSSQAPKLLFHYYDKDFNNEADTPDNFQSRRPNTSFCFLDIRSPGLGDTAMYLCATSRGFGEGNTEAFFGQGTRLTVV.

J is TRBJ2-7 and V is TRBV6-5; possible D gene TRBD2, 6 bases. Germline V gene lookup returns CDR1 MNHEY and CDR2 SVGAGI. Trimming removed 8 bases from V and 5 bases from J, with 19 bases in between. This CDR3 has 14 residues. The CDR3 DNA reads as TGTGCCAGCTCTAACGGGAGAGGTGCCCACGAGCAGTACTTC. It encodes CASSNGRGAHEQYF.

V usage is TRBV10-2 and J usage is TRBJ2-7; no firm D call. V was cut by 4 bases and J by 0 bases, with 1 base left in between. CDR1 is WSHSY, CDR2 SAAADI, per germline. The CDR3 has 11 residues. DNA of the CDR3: TGCGCCAGCAGTGCCTCCTACGAGCAGTACTTC. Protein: CASSASYEQYF.

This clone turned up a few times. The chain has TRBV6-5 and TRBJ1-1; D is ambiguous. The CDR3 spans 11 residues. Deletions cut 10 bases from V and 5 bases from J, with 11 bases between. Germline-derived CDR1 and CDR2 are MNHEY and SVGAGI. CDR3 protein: CATGGVTEAFF. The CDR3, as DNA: TGTGCCACTGGAGGAGTGACTGAAGCTTTCTTT.

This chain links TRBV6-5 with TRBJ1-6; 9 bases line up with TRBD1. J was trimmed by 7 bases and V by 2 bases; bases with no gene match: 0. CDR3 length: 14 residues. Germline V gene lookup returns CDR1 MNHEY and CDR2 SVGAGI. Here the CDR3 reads CASSYDRGNSPLHF. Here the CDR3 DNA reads TGTGCCAGCAGTTACGACAGGGGGAATTCACCCCTCCACTTT.

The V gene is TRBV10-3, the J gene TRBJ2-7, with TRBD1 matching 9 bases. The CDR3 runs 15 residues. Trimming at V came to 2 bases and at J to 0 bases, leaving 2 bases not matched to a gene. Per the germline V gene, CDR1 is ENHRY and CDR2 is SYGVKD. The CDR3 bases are TGTGCCATCAGTGAGGGACAGGGGCGCTCCTACGAGCAGTACTTC. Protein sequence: CAISEGQGRSYEQYF.

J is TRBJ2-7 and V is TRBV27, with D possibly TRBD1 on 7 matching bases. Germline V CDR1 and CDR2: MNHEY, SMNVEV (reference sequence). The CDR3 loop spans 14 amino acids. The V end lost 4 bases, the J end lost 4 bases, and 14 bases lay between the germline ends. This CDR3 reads CASSSQGTLYEQYF. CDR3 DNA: TGTGCCAGCAGTTCACAGGGGACTTTATACGAGCAGTACTTC.